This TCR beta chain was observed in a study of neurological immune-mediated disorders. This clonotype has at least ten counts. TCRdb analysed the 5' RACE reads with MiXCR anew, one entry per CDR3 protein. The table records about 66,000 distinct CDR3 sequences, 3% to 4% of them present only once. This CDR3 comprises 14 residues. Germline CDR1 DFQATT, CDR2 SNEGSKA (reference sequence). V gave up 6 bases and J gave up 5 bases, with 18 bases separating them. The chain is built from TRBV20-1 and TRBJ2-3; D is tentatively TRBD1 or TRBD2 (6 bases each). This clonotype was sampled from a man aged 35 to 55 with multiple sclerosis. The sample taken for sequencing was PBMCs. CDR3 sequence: CSARDSPRGDTQYF. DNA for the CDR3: TGCAGTGCCCGGGACTCCCCCAGGGGAGATACGCAGTATTTT.